The clone carrying this TCR beta chain was picked up many times. What it binds is unknown. The second PCR ran 7 to 11 cycles with a sample-barcoded 5' primer and J-beta primers. With 12 random nucleotides, a template-switch adaptor tagged each individual cDNA molecule. Each CDR3 protein is one row after TCRdb ran MiXCR on the 5' RACE reads. The sample lists about 570,000 distinct CDR3 sequences; 27% were seen once. This sample was included in a study of blood T cells in healthy people across ages. Whole-study results and caveats: Age showed a roughly linear inverse relationship with TCR beta diversity per million T cells. It was not possible, with unsorted PBMCs, to conclusively compare naive and antigen-experienced cells.

The amount of total RNA extracted per sample was at least 6 micrograms. This CDR3 is 14 amino acids long. Germline assignment: CDR1 LGHNA and CDR2 YNFKEQ. V dropped 3 bases and J dropped 5; count of bases not matched to a gene: 3. This TCR was recovered from a woman aged 70-85 years in good health. The chain has TRBV4-2 and TRBJ1-4; TRBD1 agrees at 7 bases. Sequencing was performed on blood. The CDR3 sequence is CASSQGQSNEKLFF. The CDR3 nucleotides read TGTGCCAGCAGCCAGGGACAGTCGAATGAAAAACTGTTTTTT.